What follows describes a single TCR beta chain. This specimen belongs to a study of shared clonotypes between healthy human individuals. Naive CD8 cells, CD45RO-negative and positively selected for CCR7, excluded terminally differentiated effector memory CD45RA+ cells. All donors qualified as healthy HIV-negative adults and had experienced no recent acute infections or vaccinations. The assay was carried out at the deep level. Sorted-subset replicate PCR reactions contained around 220 ng DNA, corresponding to approximately 30,000 T cell genomes. In the study's own analysis: ImmunoSEQ output held junction-only sequences without quality scores, so filtering differed. TCRdb keeps only in-frame clones here, not all; method: immunoSEQ multiplex PCR. Clone size and the V and J calls come from that table; the DNA yielded D and trimming. This table holds about 2.1 million clones, around 95% found once. V dropped 2 bases and J dropped 3 bases, with 8 bases sitting between them. CDR3 length equals 14 residues. The germline CDR1 and CDR2 sequences are MNHNY and SVGAGI (reference sequence).

V and J are TRBV6-6 and TRBJ2-1, with D possibly TRBD1 on 5 matching bases. The source of this sequence is a man aged 18-30 years in good health. Some clones in this sample may be carry-over from other donors' samples. The specimen was naive CD8+ T cells from PBMCs. CDR3 DNA sequence: TGTGCCAGCAGTTACCCCGACAGCTACAATGAGCAGTTCTTC. As protein: CASSYPDSYNEQFF.